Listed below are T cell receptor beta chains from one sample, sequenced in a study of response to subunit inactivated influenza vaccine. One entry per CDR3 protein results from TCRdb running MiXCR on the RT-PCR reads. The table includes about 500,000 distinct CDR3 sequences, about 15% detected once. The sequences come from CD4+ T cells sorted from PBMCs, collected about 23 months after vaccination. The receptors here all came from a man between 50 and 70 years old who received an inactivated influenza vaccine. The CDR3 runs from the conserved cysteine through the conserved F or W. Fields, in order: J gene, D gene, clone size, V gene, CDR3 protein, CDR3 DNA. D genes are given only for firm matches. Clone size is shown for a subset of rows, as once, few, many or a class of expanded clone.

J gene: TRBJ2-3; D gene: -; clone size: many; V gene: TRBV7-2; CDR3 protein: CASSLFGQTTDTQYF; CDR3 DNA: TGTGCCAGCAGCTTATTTGGACAGACCACAGATACGCAGTATTTT
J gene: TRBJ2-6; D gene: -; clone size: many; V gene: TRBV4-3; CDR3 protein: CASSGANVLTF; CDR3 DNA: TGCGCCAGCTCTGGGGCCAACGTCCTGACTTTC
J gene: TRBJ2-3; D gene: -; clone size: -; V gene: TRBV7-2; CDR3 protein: CASAPGTDTQYF; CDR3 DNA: TGTGCCAGCGCGCCCGGCACAGATACGCAGTATTTT
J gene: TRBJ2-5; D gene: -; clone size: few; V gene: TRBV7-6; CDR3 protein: CASSGRGNQETQYF; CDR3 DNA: TGTGCCAGCAGCGGCCGGGGCAACCAAGAGACCCAGTACTTC
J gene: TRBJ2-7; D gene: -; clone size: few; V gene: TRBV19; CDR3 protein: CATRSSGAYEQYF; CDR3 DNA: TGTGCCACCCGATCCTCTGGGGCCTACGAGCAGTACTTC
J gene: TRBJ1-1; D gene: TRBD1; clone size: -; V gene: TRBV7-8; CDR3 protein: CASRPGQGMNTEAFF; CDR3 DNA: TGTGCCAGCAGGCCGGGACAGGGGATGAACACTGAAGCTTTCTTT
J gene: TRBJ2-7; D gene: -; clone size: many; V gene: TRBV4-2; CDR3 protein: CASSQGDGMYEQYF; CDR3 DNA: TGTGCCAGCAGCCAAGGGGACGGGATGTACGAGCAGTACTTC
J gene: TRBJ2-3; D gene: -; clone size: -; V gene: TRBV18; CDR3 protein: CASSPGGQGTQYF; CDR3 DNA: TGTGCCAGCTCTCCAGGAGGCCAAGGGACGCAGTATTTT
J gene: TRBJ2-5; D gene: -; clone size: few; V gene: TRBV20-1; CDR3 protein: CSARDEAGSSGSQETQYF; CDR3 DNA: TGCAGTGCTAGAGATGAAGCCGGGAGCTCCGGAAGCCAAGAGACCCAGTACTTC
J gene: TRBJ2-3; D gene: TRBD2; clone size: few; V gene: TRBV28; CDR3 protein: CASSSTREFSTDTQYF; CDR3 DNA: TGTGCCAGCAGTTCCACGCGGGAGTTCAGCACAGATACGCAGTATTTT
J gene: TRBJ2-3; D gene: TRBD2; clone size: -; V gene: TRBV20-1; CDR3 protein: CSARTGTSGDTQYF; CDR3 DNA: TGCAGTGCTAGAACCGGGACTAGCGGAGATACGCAGTATTTT
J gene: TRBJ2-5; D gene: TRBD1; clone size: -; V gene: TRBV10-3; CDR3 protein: CAISDGTGGAETQYF; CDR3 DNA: TGTGCCATCAGTGATGGGACAGGGGGGGCGGAGACCCAGTACTTC
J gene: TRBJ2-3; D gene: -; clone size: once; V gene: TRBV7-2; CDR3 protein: CASSLTRAKHTQYF; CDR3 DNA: TGTGCCAGCAGCTTAACTCGGGCGAAACATACGCAGTATTTT
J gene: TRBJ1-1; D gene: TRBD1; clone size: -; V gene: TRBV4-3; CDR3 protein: CASSQEPTGAGEAFF; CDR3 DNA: TGCGCCAGCAGCCAAGAACCGACAGGGGCGGGTGAAGCTTTCTTT
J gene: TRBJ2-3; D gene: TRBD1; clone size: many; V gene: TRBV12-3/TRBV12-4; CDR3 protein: CASSAEGAVWDTQYF; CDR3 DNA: TGTGCCAGCAGTGCCGAGGGGGCTGTATGGGATACGCAGTATTTT
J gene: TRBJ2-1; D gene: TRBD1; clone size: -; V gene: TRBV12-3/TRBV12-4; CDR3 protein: CATSWTGNLNEQFF; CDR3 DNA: TGTGCCACCAGTTGGACAGGGAATTTAAATGAGCAGTTCTTC
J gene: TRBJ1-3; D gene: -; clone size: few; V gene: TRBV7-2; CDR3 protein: CASSLDARTIYF; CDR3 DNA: TGTGCCAGCAGCTTGGACGCCAGGACCATATATTTT
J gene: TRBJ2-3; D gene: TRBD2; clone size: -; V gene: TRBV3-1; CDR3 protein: CASSQDLAGGAGTQYF; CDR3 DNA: TGTGCCAGCAGCCAAGATCTAGCGGGGGGAGCTGGTACGCAGTATTTT
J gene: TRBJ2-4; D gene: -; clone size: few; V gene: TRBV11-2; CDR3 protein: CASSLNGAGLIAKNIQYF; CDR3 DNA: TGTGCCAGCAGCCTAAACGGAGCAGGACTGATAGCCAAAAACATTCAGTACTTC
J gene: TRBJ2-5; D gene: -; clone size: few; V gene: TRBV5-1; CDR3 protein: CASSKLVSYQETQYF; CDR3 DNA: TGCGCCAGCAGCAAATTAGTCTCGTACCAAGAGACCCAGTACTTC